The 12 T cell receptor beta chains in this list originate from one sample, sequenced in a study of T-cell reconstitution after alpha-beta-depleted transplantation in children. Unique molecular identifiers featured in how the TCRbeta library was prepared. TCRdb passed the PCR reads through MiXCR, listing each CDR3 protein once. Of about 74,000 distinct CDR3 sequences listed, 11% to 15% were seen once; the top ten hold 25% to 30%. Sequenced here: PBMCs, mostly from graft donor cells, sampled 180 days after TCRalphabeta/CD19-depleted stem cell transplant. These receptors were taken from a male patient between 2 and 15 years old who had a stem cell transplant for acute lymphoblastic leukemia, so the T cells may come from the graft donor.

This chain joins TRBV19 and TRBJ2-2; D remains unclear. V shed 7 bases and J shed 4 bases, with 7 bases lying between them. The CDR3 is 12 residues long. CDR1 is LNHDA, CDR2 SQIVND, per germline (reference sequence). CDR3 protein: CASTVRTGELFF. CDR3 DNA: TGTGCCAGTACCGTCCGCACCGGGGAGCTGTTTTTT. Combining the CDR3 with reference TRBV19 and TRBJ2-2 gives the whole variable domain DGGITQSPKYLFRKEGQNVTLSCEQNLNHDAMYWYRQDPGQGLRLIYYSQIVNDFQKGDIAEGYSVSREKKESFPLTVTSAQKNPTAFYLCASTVRTGELFFGEGSRLTVL.

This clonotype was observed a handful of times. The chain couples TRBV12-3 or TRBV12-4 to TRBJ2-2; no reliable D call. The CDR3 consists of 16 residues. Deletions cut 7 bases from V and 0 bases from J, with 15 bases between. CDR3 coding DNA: TGTGCCAGCACTTCTATGGGAAAATCGAACACCGGGGAGCTGTTTTTT. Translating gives CASTSMGKSNTGELFF.

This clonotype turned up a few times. The CDR3 loop is CASNRGGGPYNEQFF. DNA of the CDR3: TGTGCCAGTAACCGCGGCGGGGGCCCCTACAATGAGCAGTTCTTC. The chain joins TRBV19 to TRBJ2-1; a weak D match, TRBD2 (7 bases). CDR3 length: 15 residues. Germline V gene sequence: CDR1 LNHDA, CDR2 SQIVND (reference sequence). V was clipped by 7 bases and J by 2 bases, with 15 bases between them.

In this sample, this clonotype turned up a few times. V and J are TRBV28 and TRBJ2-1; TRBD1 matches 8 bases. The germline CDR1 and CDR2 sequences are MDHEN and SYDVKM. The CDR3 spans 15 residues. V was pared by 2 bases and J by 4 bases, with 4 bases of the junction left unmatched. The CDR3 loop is CASSLGGQVYNEQFF. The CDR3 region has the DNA TGTGCCAGCAGTTTAGGGGGACAGGTTTACAATGAGCAGTTCTTC.

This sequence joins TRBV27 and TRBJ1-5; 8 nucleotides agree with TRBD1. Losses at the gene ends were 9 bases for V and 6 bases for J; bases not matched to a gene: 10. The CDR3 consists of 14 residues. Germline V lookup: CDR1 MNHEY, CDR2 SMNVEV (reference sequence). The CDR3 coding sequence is TGTGCCAGTCGCCCCTTCGACAGGGGTCAGCCCCAGCATTTT. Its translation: CASRPFDRGQPQHF.

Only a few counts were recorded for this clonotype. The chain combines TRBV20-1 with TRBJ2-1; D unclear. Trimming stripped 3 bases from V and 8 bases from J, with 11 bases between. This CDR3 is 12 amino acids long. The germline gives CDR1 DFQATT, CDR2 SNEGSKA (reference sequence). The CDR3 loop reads CSASASYYEQFF. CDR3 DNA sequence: TGCAGTGCTAGCGCTAGTTATTATGAGCAGTTCTTC.

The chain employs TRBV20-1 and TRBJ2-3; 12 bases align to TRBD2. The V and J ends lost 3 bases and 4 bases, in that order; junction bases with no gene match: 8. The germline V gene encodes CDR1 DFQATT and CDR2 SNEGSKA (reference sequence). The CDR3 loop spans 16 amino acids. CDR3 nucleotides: TGCAGTGCTAGTGGGCTACTAGCGGGGGGACCAGATACGCAGTATTTT. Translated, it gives CSASGLLAGGPDTQYF.

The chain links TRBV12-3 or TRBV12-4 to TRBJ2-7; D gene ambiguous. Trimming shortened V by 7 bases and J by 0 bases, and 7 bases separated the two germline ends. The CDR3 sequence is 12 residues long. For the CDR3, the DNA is TGTGCCAGCACCCAGGCCTCCTACGAGCAGTACTTC. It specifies CASTQASYEQYF.

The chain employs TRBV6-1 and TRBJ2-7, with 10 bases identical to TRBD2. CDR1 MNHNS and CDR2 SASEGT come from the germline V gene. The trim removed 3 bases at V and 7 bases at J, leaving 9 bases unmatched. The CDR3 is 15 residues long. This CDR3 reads CASSDLSGGPLEQYF. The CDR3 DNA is TGTGCCAGCAGTGATCTTAGCGGGGGGCCTTTAGAGCAGTACTTC.

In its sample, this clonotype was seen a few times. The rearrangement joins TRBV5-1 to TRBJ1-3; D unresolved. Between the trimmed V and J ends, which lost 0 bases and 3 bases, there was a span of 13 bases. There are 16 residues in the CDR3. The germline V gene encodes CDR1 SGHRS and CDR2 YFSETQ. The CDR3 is CASSLGREKGGNTIYF. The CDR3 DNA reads TGCGCCAGCAGCTTGGGACGGGAAAAGGGTGGAAACACCATATATTTT. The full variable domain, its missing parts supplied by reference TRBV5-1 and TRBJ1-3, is KAGVTQTPRYLIKTRGQQVTLSCSPISGHRSVSWYQQTPGQGLQFLFEYFSETQRNKGNFPGRFSGRQFSNSRSEMNVSTLELGDSALYLCASSLGREKGGNTIYFGEGSWLTVV.

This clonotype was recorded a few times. CDR3 residues: CASSYFAKGADTEAFF. The CDR3 DNA reads as TGTGCCAGCAGTTACTTCGCTAAGGGGGCGGACACTGAAGCTTTCTTT. The chain couples TRBV6-5 to TRBJ1-1; 7 bases agree with TRBD1. The germline CDR1 and CDR2 sequences are MNHEY and SVGAGI. J was trimmed by 3 bases and V by 1 base; bases with no gene match: 8. The CDR3 totals 16 residues.

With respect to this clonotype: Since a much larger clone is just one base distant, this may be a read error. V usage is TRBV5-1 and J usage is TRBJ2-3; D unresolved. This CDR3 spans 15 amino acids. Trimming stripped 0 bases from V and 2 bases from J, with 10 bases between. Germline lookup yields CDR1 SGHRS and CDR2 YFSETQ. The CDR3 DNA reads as TGCGCCAGCAGCTTGGTTAGGGTTACCACAGATACGCAGTATTTT. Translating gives CASSLVRVTTDTQYF.